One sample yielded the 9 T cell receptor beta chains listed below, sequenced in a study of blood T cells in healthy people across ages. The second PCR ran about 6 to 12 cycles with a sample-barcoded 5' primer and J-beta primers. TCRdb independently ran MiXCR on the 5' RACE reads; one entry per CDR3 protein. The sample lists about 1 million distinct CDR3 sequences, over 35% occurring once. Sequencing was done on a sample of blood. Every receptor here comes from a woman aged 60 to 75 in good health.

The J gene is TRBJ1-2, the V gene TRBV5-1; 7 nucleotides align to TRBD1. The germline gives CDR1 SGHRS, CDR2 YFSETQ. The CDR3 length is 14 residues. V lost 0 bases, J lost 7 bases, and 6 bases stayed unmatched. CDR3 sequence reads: CASSLGDRAGGYTF. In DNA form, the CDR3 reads TGCGCCAGCAGCTTGGGCGACAGGGCGGGTGGCTACACCTTC.

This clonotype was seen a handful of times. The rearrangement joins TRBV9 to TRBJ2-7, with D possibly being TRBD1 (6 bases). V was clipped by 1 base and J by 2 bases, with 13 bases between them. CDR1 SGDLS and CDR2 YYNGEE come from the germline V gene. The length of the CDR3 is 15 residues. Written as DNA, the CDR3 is TGTGCCAGCAGCGTATATGGCAGGGGCCCCTACGAGCAGTACTTC. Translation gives CASSVYGRGPYEQYF.

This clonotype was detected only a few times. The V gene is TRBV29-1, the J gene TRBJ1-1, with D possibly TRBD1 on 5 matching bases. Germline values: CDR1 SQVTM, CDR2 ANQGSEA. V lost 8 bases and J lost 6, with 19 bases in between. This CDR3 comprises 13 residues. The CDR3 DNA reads TGCAGCACCGACAGTCAGGAACGTTCTGAAGCTTTCTTT. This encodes CSTDSQERSEAFF.

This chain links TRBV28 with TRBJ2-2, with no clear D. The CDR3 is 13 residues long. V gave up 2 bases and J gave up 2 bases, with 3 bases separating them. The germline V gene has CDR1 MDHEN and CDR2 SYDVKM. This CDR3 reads CASSLPNTGELFF. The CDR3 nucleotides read TGTGCCAGCAGTTTACCCAACACCGGGGAGCTGTTTTTT. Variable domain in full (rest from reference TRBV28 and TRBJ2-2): DVKVTQSSRYLVKRTGEKVFLECVQDMDHENMFWYRQDPGLGLRLIYFSYDVKMKEKGDIPEGYSVSREKKERFSLILESASTNQTSMYLCASSLPNTGELFFGEGSRLTVL.

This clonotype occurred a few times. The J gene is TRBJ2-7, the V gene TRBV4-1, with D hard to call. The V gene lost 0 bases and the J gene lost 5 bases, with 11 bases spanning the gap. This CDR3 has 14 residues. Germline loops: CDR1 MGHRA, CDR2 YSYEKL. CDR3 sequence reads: CASSQEWVGHEQYF. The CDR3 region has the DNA TGCGCCAGCAGCCAAGAATGGGTAGGGCACGAGCAGTACTTC.

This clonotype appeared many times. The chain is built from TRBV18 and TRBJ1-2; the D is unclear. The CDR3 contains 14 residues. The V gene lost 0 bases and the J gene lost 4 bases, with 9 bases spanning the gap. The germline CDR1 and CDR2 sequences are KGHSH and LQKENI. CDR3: CASSPPTESYGYTF. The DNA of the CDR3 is TGTGCCAGCTCACCACCGACGGAGTCCTATGGCTACACCTTC.

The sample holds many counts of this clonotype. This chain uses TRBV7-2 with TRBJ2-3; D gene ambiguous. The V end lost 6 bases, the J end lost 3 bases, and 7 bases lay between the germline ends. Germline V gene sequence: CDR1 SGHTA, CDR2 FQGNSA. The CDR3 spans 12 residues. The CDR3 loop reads CASRRPTDTQYF. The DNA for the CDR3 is TGTGCCAGCAGACGACCGACAGATACGCAGTATTTT.

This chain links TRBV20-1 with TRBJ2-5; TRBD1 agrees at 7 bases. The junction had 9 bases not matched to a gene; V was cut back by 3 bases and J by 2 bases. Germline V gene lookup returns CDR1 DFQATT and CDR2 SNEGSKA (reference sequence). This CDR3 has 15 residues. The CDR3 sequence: CSARGAGGRQETQYF. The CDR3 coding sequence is TGCAGTGCTAGGGGGGCAGGGGGAAGACAAGAGACCCAGTACTTC.

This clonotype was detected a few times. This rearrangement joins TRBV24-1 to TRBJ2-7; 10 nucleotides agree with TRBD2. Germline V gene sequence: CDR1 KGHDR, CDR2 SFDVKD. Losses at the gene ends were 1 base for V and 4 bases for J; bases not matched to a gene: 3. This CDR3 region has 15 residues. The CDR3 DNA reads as TGTGCCACCAGTGATTTAGCGGGAGGGCCTTACGAGCAGTACTTC. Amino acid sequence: CATSDLAGGPYEQYF.